These 3 T cell receptor beta chains originate from one sample sequenced in a study of shared clonotypes between healthy human individuals. The data were produced by immunoSEQ multiplex PCR, yet TCRdb's version contains in-frame clones alone and is incomplete. This table holds roughly 2,000,000 clones, 80% to 95% found once. CD45RO-negative, CCR7-positively selected cells formed the naive CD8 fraction, excluding terminally differentiated effector memory CD45RA+ cells. The sequenced material came from naive CD8+ T cells from PBMCs. The receptor set was obtained from a man younger than 35 in good health. Some clones in this sample may be carry-over from other donors' samples.

The V gene is TRBV28, the J gene TRBJ2-3; 8 bases agree with TRBD2. CDR3 size: 16 residues. V lost 4 bases to trimming and J lost 6 bases; unmatched junction nucleotides: 12. The V gene's germline CDR1 is MDHEN and CDR2 SYDVKM. CDR3 nucleotide sequence: TGTGCCAGCAGTTCGCCCAACGAGCGGGAGAAGGATACGCAGTATTTT. This gives the protein CASSSPNEREKDTQYF.

The chain is built from TRBV2 and TRBJ1-5; 7 bases are shared with TRBD1. CDR3 size: 15 residues. Germline assignment: CDR1 SNHLY and CDR2 FYNNEI. V trimming: 1 base; J trimming: 3 bases; junction bases outside the gene matches: 3. CDR3 region: CASSEVTGANQPQHF. The DNA of the CDR3 is TGTGCCAGCAGTGAAGTCACAGGGGCCAATCAGCCCCAGCATTTT. The full variable domain, rest sourced from reference TRBV2 and TRBJ1-5, is EPEVTQTPSHQVTQMGQEVILRCVPISNHLYFYWYRQILGQKVEFLVSFYNNEISEKSEIFDDQFSVERPDGSNFTLKIRSTKLEDSAMYFCASSEVTGANQPQHFGDGTRLSIL.

The chain recombines TRBV30 with TRBJ1-6, with 8 bases identical to TRBD1. This CDR3 spans 14 amino acids. The J segment lost 9 bases and the V segment lost 5 bases, leaving 9 bases of the junction unmatched. Germline V gene sequence: CDR1 GTSNPN, CDR2 SVGIG (reference sequence). This chain's CDR3 is CAWVQPGGTSPLHF. In nucleotides, the CDR3 is TGTGCCTGGGTCCAGCCAGGGGGCACTTCACCCCTCCACTTT.